This T cell receptor beta chain came from a study of naive and memory T cell subsets. Study conclusions and caveats: In CD4 and CD8 cells, diversity dropped from naive through EMRA. Clonotypes are single alpha or beta chains, not paired receptors.

Both TRBC1 and TRBC2 were covered by a beta constant-region primer of two equimolar oligonucleotides. Ligated cDNA was amplified by four rounds of PCR with nested alpha and beta constant-region primers and SP2. Ligation attached a single-stranded oligonucleotide with a 12-nucleotide UMI and the SP2 primer to the cDNA 3' end. TCRdb analysed the UMI-ligation and nested PCR reads with MiXCR anew, one entry per CDR3 protein. The repertoire holds tens of thousands of distinct CDR3 sequences, with about 9.9% as singletons. This clonotype showed up many times. Its specificity is unknown. The CDR3 is 12 residues long. Trimming left V 3 bases short and J 7 bases short, with 10 bases between. The V gene's germline CDR1 is SQVTM and CDR2 ANQGSEA. Cells stained for CD3, CD4, CD8, CD45RA, CD27 and viability were sorted into four CD45RA/CD27 subsets.

The clonotype comes from a human donor in good health. The sample was naive CD8+ T cells from blood. The V and J genes are TRBV29-1 and TRBJ2-1; no clear D gene. The DNA for the CDR3 is TGCAGCGTTGACCCCGCGAGGAATGAGCAGTTCTTC. Translation: CSVDPARNEQFF.